The 9 T cell receptor beta chains in this list originate from one sample, sequenced in a study of T cells in Graves' hyperthyroidism and ophthalmopathy. TCR beta CDR3 region amplification was performed from RNA transcripts. The TCR CDR3 first-round RT-PCR relied on the HTBI primer set. MiXCR was run by TCRdb on the multiplex PCR reads, yielding one entry per CDR3 protein. The sample records 650,000 to 850,000 distinct CDR3 sequences, around 20% being singletons. The sample comprised blood. These receptors all stem from a woman in her 50s with Graves' hyperthyroidism that later progressed to Graves' ophthalmopathy.

This clonotype was seen ten or more times. In DNA form, the CDR3 reads TGTGCCAGCTCACCGAAACAGGCCGGAGGCGGAAACACCATATATTTT. This codes for CASSPKQAGGGNTIYF. The chain recombines TRBV18 with TRBJ1-3; possible D gene TRBD1, 5 bases. The CDR3 has 16 amino acids. Germline V lookup: CDR1 KGHSH, CDR2 LQKENI. V was cut by 3 bases and J by 4 bases, with 16 bases left in between.

This clonotype was seen many times. This chain links TRBV6-2 or TRBV6-3 with TRBJ2-5, with 10 bases identical to TRBD1. Germline CDR1 reads MNHEY; CDR2 reads SVGEGT. The CDR3 is made up of 15 amino acids. J gave up 3 bases and V 2 bases, and 3 bases lay outside the gene matches. The chain's CDR3 is CASSYVGQGEETQYF. For the CDR3, the DNA is TGTGCCAGCAGTTACGTAGGACAGGGGGAAGAGACCCAGTACTTC.

The V call is TRBV28, the J call TRBJ1-4, with 8 bases matching TRBD1. Per germline, CDR1 MDHEN and CDR2 SYDVKM. The V segment lost 10 bases and the J segment 8 bases; nucleotides outside the gene matches: 12. The CDR3 loop spans 14 amino acids. The CDR3 coding sequence is TGTGCCACCCGGACAGGGTCCATTGTGGAAAAACTGTTTTTT. Translated: CATRTGSIVEKLFF.

CDR3 bases: TGCAGTGCCTCGGCCGGGACAGGGAAAACTGCCCTCCACTTT. Amino acid sequence: CSASAGTGKTALHF. The chain combines TRBV20-1 with TRBJ1-6, with 9 nucleotides matching TRBD1. Germline assignment: CDR1 DFQATT and CDR2 SNEGSKA (reference sequence). The junction had 14 bases not matched to a gene; V was cut back by 6 bases and J by 14 bases. This CDR3 contains 14 residues.

The CDR3: CSVEGLVNEQFF. CDR3 nucleotides: TGCAGCGTTGAAGGTCTAGTGAATGAGCAGTTCTTC. The V gene is TRBV29-1, the J gene TRBJ2-1; no firm D call. CDR1 is SQVTM, CDR2 ANQGSEA, per germline. Trimming pared 1 base from V and 7 bases from J, leaving 8 bases between. The CDR3 sequence is 12 residues long.

The chain is built from TRBV3-1 and TRBJ1-1; 7 nucleotides match TRBD1. Unmatched junction bases numbered 12, after V lost 2 bases and J lost 6 bases. Germline V gene data show CDR1 as LGHDT and CDR2 as YNNKEL (reference sequence). The CDR3 has 16 residues. This CDR3 is CASSQRDQGGYPEAFF. The CDR3 DNA is TGTGCCAGCAGCCAACGGGACCAGGGGGGATACCCTGAAGCTTTCTTT.

This clonotype was observed a few times. The rearrangement uses TRBV13 and TRBJ2-7; TRBD1 is a possible D gene (6 bases). The germline V and J ends were trimmed by 0 bases and 0 bases, with 12 bases remaining between them. The CDR3 contains 16 residues. Germline CDR1 is PRHDT and CDR2 is FYEKMQ (reference sequence). The CDR3 reads CASSLGDTGPSYEQYF. Here the CDR3 DNA reads TGTGCCAGCAGCTTAGGGGATACAGGGCCCTCCTACGAGCAGTACTTC.

This clonotype has at least ten counts. The V call is TRBV18, the J call TRBJ2-7; D not certain. CDR1 and CDR2 (germline): KGHSH, LQKENI. The CDR3 consists of 16 residues. Trimming removed 1 base at V and 2 bases at J, with 15 bases between. The CDR3 protein is CASSPRPGNGPYEQYF. Written as DNA, the CDR3 is TGTGCCAGCTCACCACGACCGGGCAATGGGCCCTACGAGCAGTACTTC.

This chain connects TRBV6-5 to TRBJ1-1; possible D gene TRBD1, 5 bases. CDR1 is MNHEY, CDR2 SVGAGI, per germline. The CDR3 totals 16 residues. V dropped 2 bases and J dropped 1 base, with 14 bases sitting between them. The CDR3 DNA is TGTGCCAGCAGTTACCCCCGACAGAGGGAGAACACTGAAGCTTTCTTT. Encoded protein: CASSYPRQRENTEAFF.